Listed below are T cell receptor beta chains from one sample, sequenced in a study of OX40 agonist ivuxolimab in advanced cancers. Assay: immunoSEQ multiplex PCR; the TCRdb copy retains only in-frame clones and omits some. The sample holds fewer than 85,000 clones, around 85% seen once. The sample here was CD4+ or CD8+ T cells sorted from blood, taken in a trial of the OX40 agonist ivuxolimab. Receptor source: an adult with an advanced solid tumor such as melanoma, head and neck, liver or kidney cancer. Each CDR3 is given with its conserved first and last residue. The D gene is left open where the match is weak. Where a row states a size, it is once, few, many or the class of an expanded clone; other rows omit it.

J | V | size | D | DNA | CDR3
TRBJ1-4 | TRBV6-5 | - | - | TGTGCCAGCAGCCGCCGGACCGGGATGAATGAAAAACTGTTTTTT | CASSRRTGMNEKLFF
TRBJ2-5 | TRBV23-1 | - | - | TGCGCCAGCAGTCAATCGTTGGCAGGCCAGGAGACCCAGTACTTC | CASSQSLAGQETQYF
TRBJ2-1 | TRBV4-2 | - | - | TGTGCCAGCAGCCAATTCTCAAGCGGGAATGAGCAGTTCTTC | CASSQFSSGNEQFF
TRBJ1-1 | TRBV11-2 | - | - | TGTGCCAGCAGGCCTTCGGGGGGCACTGAAGCTTTCTTT | CASRPSGGTEAFF
TRBJ1-1 | TRBV7-8 | once | - | TGTGCCAGCAGCCCCGCTAGGGCGACGAACACTGAAGCTTTCTTT | CASSPARATNTEAFF
TRBJ2-7 | TRBV5-1 | - | TRBD1 | TGCGCCAGCAGCCAGCCGGACAGGGAATACGAGCAGTACTTC | CASSQPDREYEQYF
TRBJ2-3 | TRBV9 | - | TRBD2 | TGTGCCAGCAGCTCTAAGGGGGGACTAGCGGGAGGAAGCACAGATACGCAGTATTTT | CASSSKGGLAGGSTDTQYF
TRBJ1-6 | TRBV7-2 | - | - | TGTGCCAGCAGCTTAGGAGGCCTTTTTGGCCCCCTCCACTTT | CASSLGGLFGPLHF
TRBJ2-5 | TRBV4-1 | - | - | TGCGCCAGCAGCCGGGTCGGGGAGACCCAGTACTTC | CASSRVGETQYF
TRBJ1-2 | TRBV4-2 | once | TRBD1 | TGTGCCAGCAGCCAAGAGGCCACAGGGGGCCCCTATGGCTACACCTTC | CASSQEATGGPYGYTF
TRBJ2-1 | TRBV7-8 | - | TRBD2 | TGTGCCAGCAGCTTAGATGCGGGAGGGCCGTACAATGAGCAGTTCTTC | CASSLDAGGPYNEQFF
TRBJ1-1 | TRBV7-9 | - | - | TGTGCCAGCAGATCGCCTGGCAGGGTGAACACTGAAGCTTTCTTT | CASRSPGRVNTEAFF
TRBJ1-3 | TRBV5-4 | - | - | TGTGCCAGCAGCCCGACTGGGTTCGAAAACACCATATATTTT | CASSPTGFENTIYF
TRBJ2-7 | TRBV5-1 | - | TRBD1 | TGCGCCAGCAGCCCAACAGGGGACTCCTACGAGCAGTACTTC | CASSPTGDSYEQYF
TRBJ2-2 | TRBV19 | - | - | TGTGCCAGTAGTCGCTCGGCGGGAACGGGCACCGGGGAGCTGTTTTTT | CASSRSAGTGTGELFF
TRBJ1-5 | TRBV28 | - | TRBD1 | TGTGCCAGCAGTCTGTGGGACAGGAGTATCCAGCCCCAGCATTTT | CASSLWDRSIQPQHF
TRBJ2-3 | TRBV4-1 | - | - | TGCGCCAGCAGCCGACAACAGGGGGGGCGCACAGATACGCAGTATTTT | CASSRQQGGRTDTQYF
TRBJ2-3 | TRBV5-1 | few | TRBD2 | TGCGCCAGCAGCAATGGACTAGCCCGAGATACGCAGTATTTT | CASSNGLARDTQYF